These 7 T cell receptor beta chains were all obtained from the same sample, sequenced in a study of Ad26.COV2.S vaccination and SARS-CoV-2 variants. The treatment here: some 19 received Ad26.COV2.S at low or high dose, single or two shots; roughly 5 received placebo; per-sample allocation not given. Samples analyzed were those drawn on day 63 after the first vaccine or placebo injection. Clones were sequenced by immunoSEQ multiplex PCR, and TCRdb holds only the in-frame ones, with some missing. The profile shows a few hundred thousand clones, approximately 90% of them singletons. This material consisted of peripheral blood, taken in a trial of Ad26.COV2.S vaccine versus placebo. The receptors were gathered from a person aged 18-60 years who received the Ad26.COV2.S COVID-19 vaccine or a placebo.

The chain has TRBV19 and TRBJ2-2, with 11 bases that match TRBD2. Trimming cost V 6 bases and J 4 bases; bases outside gene matches: 7. There are 16 residues in the CDR3. The germline V gene has CDR1 LNHDA and CDR2 SQIVND (reference sequence). The CDR3 nucleotides are TGTGCCAGTAGCATTGGGACTAGCGGATTCACCGGGGAGCTGTTTTTT. This sequence encodes CASSIGTSGFTGELFF.

This chain connects TRBV12-1 to TRBJ1-5; the table assigns TRBD1, which was not confirmed against the DNA. TRBV12-1 is designated a pseudogene. This CDR3 has 18 residues. The CDR3 sequence is CASSFETGGRYSNQPQHF. CDR3 bases: TGTGCCAGCAGCTTTGAAACAGGGGGCCGTTATAGCAATCAGCCCCAGCATTTT.

This clone has a single count. J is TRBJ1-3 and V is TRBV4-3; no definite D call. Germline CDR1 LGHNA, CDR2 YSLEER. The CDR3 sequence is 16 residues long. Between the trimmed V and J ends, which lost 1 base and 0 bases, there was a span of 10 bases. CDR3 sequence (DNA): TGCGCCAGCAGCCAAGCTCCGGCCAGCTCTGGAAACACCATATATTTT. Amino acids: CASSQAPASSGNTIYF.

The chain carries TRBV3-1 (or the pseudogene TRBV3-2) and TRBJ1-3, with D unclear. The V end lost 0 bases, the J end lost 0 bases, and 6 bases lay between the germline ends. The CDR3 spans 15 residues. Germline V gene data show CDR1 as LGHDT and CDR2 as YNNKEL (reference sequence). The CDR3 reads CASSQEGISGNTIYF. For the CDR3, the DNA is TGTGCCAGCAGCCAAGAGGGAATCTCTGGAAACACCATATATTTT.

This sequence joins TRBV18 and TRBJ1-4, with D possibly matching TRBD1 (6 bases). CDR3 size: 13 residues. The germline V gene encodes CDR1 KGHSH and CDR2 LQKENI. V was clipped by 3 bases and J by 9 bases, with 11 bases between them. The DNA for the CDR3 is TGTGCCAGCTCACCGGACAGCGCTAAAAAACTGTTTTTT. Its protein is CASSPDSAKKLFF.

The V gene is TRBV3-1 (or the pseudogene TRBV3-2), the J gene TRBJ1-2; 11 nucleotides align to TRBD1. V dropped 6 bases and J dropped 5; count of bases not matched to a gene: 5. Per germline, CDR1 LGHDT and CDR2 YNNKEL (reference sequence). The CDR3 loop spans 14 amino acids. In DNA, the CDR3 is TGTGCCAGCAGTCAGGACAGGGGGCTATATGGCTACACCTTC. Amino acids: CASSQDRGLYGYTF.

J is TRBJ2-7 and V is TRBV5-8; 10 bases are a match to TRBD1. Germline V gene sequence: CDR1 SGHTS, CDR2 YDEGEE. V lost 0 bases to trimming and J lost 2 bases; unmatched junction nucleotides: 2. The CDR3 length is 15 residues. CDR3 sequence (DNA): TGTGCCAGCAGCTTGGTGGGGACAGGGGCCTACGAGCAGTACTTC. Translating it yields CASSLVGTGAYEQYF.